The T cell receptor (beta chain) described here comes from a study of molecular identifiers for immune sequencing clone quantification. CDR1 is SEHNR, CDR2 FQNEAQ, per germline (reference sequence). V was cut by 8 bases and J by 3 bases, with 16 bases left in between. The CDR3 totals 14 residues. One entry per CDR3 protein results from TCRdb running MiXCR on the PCR reads. The profile covers roughly 300,000 distinct CDR3 sequences, with about 23% appearing a single time and 0.65% to 0.75% taken by the ten largest. This receptor was taken from a human donor in good health. Some libraries in this study had Jurkat cell RNA spiked in. This chain uses TRBV7-9 with TRBJ1-2, with a possible D match to TRBD1 (6 bases). Material: naive CD8+ T cells from blood, with Jurkat cell RNA spiked in. Subset of the sample: FACS-sorted CD8+CD4-CCR7+CD45RA+ naive T cells. CDR3 sequence reads: CASLGTGLYYGYTF. As DNA, the CDR3 is TGTGCCAGCCTCGGCACAGGGCTGTACTATGGCTACACCTTC.